Below are 18 T cell receptor beta chains sequenced from a single sample in a study of T cells in Graves' hyperthyroidism and ophthalmopathy (dated by TCRdb to between 2018 and 2021). Library creation used multiplex PCR. The listed sequencing device is Illumina HiSeq 2000. Amplification of TCR beta CDR3 regions was carried out from RNA transcripts. For the first round of RT-PCR on the TCR CDR3, the HTBI primer set was used together with the Qiagen OneStep RT-PCR kit. TCRdb itself trimmed the public reads at Q25 with fastp, ran MiXCR and retained productive beta chains. Rows matching on CDR3 protein sequence are summarized as one entry with the most common DNA and genes. In all, the sample holds 200,000 to 300,000 distinct CDR3 sequences, and approximately 16% of those were seen once. Under 35% of the sample rests with the top ten. The sequenced sample was blood. These receptors originate from a woman younger than 35 with Graves' ophthalmopathy.

This clonotype was found many times. CDR3 coding DNA: TGTGCCAGCAGTTGGGACACCGGGGAGCTGTTTTTT. As protein: CASSWDTGELFF. This chain links TRBV12-3 or TRBV12-4 with TRBJ2-2; D unresolved. Trimming took 4 bases from V and 3 from J, leaving 3 bases between them. The CDR3 length is 12 residues.

The table lists this clonotype with many counts. The limits of the CDR3 on the DNA are not certain, so only TCRdb's listed CDR3 is given. This chain uses TRBV7-6 with TRBJ2-1; the DNA was not compared with TRBD1, the D call given in the table. Germline-derived CDR1 and CDR2 are SGHVS and FNYEAQ. Ends included, the CDR3 has 16 residues. CDR3: CASSFGPGRTSYEQFF.

Worth noting for this clonotype: A much larger clone sits a single nucleotide away, making a read error possible. J is TRBJ1-3 and V is TRBV5-1; D gene ambiguous. CDR3 length: 12 amino acids. V was shortened by 7 bases and J by 4 bases, with 9 bases between the two germline ends. CDR1 SGHRS and CDR2 YFSETQ come from the germline V gene. The CDR3 nucleotides are TGCGCCAGCGAACCGGAAGGAAACACCATATATTTT. Amino acid sequence: CASEPEGNTIYF.

The sample holds many counts of this clonotype. This rearrangement joins TRBV6-2 or TRBV6-3 to TRBJ1-1, with 7 nucleotides matching TRBD1. There are 18 residues in the CDR3. The germline V gene encodes CDR1 MNHEY and CDR2 SVGEGT. The trim removed 2 bases at V and 0 bases at J, leaving 12 bases unmatched. In nucleotides, the CDR3 is TGTGCCAGCAGTTACAGTTTCGGACAGGATAAAATGAACACTGAAGCTTTCTTT. This codes for CASSYSFGQDKMNTEAFF.

This clonotype was counted at least ten times. The rearrangement uses TRBV7-2 and TRBJ2-2; D might be TRBD1 (6 bases). Germline V gene lookup returns CDR1 SGHTA and CDR2 FQGNSA. This CDR3 has 16 residues. Trimming took 5 bases from V and 0 from J, leaving 13 bases between them. CDR3 loop: CASSPGTLANTGELFF. In DNA, the CDR3 is TGTGCCAGCAGCCCGGGGACATTAGCGAACACCGGGGAGCTGTTTTTT.

In its sample, this clonotype was seen many times. The chain carries TRBV30 and TRBJ1-2; D gene unclear. In germline, CDR1 is GTSNPN, CDR2 SVGIG (reference sequence). CDR3 length: 13 residues. Trimming pared 4 bases from V and 6 bases from J, leaving 15 bases between. This CDR3 reads CAWTYGRGHGYTF. CDR3 nucleotide sequence: TGTGCCTGGACTTATGGGCGTGGTCATGGCTACACCTTC.

This clonotype was counted many times. The chain combines TRBV6-1 with TRBJ1-1; the match to TRBD1 covers 7 bases. This CDR3 contains 16 residues. The germline gives CDR1 MNHNS, CDR2 SASEGT. The J segment lost 3 bases and the V segment lost 5 bases, leaving 12 bases of the junction unmatched. CDR3: CASSWKQQGSDTEAFF. CDR3 sequence (DNA): TGTGCCAGCAGTTGGAAACAACAGGGGAGCGACACTGAAGCTTTCTTT.

This clonotype showed up many times. The chain carries TRBV20-1 and TRBJ2-7; the D is unclear. V lost 1 base, J lost 2 bases, and 6 bases lay in between. Germline V gives CDR1 DFQATT, CDR2 SNEGSKA (reference sequence). CDR3 size: 12 residues. The CDR3 loop is CSARGSAYEQYF. The CDR3, as DNA: TGCAGTGCTAGAGGTTCGGCCTACGAGCAGTACTTC.

This clonotype was detected many times. V gene TRBV20-1 combines with J gene TRBJ1-2, with D maybe TRBD1 (6 bases). The V gene lost 8 bases and the J gene lost 0 bases, with 16 bases spanning the gap. This CDR3 region has 14 residues. From germline, CDR1 is DFQATT and CDR2 SNEGSKA (reference sequence). The CDR3 loop reads CSLTKGGANYGYTF. The CDR3 DNA sequence: TGCAGTCTTACCAAGGGGGGAGCTAACTATGGCTACACCTTC.

This clonotype was found many times. The V call is TRBV19, the J call TRBJ1-1, with D possibly TRBD1 on 5 matching bases. Germline CDR1 and CDR2: LNHDA and SQIVND (reference sequence). The V and J ends lost 3 bases and 3 bases respectively, with 11 bases between them. The CDR3 has 14 residues. CDR3 protein: CASSMPGRDTEAFF. CDR3 coding DNA: TGTGCCAGTAGTATGCCAGGGCGGGACACTGAAGCTTTCTTT.

This clonotype was counted at least ten times. The chain carries TRBV25-1 and TRBJ2-3; 16 bases align to TRBD2. Germline lookup yields CDR1 MGHDK and CDR2 SYGVNS. The CDR3 extends over 18 amino acids. With 3 bases clipped from V and 0 bases from J, the junction kept 3 bases outside the gene matches. CDR3 coding DNA: TGTGCCAGCAGTGAGGGACTAGCGGGAGGGCCGAGCACAGATACGCAGTATTTT. It encodes CASSEGLAGGPSTDTQYF.

V and J are TRBV9 and TRBJ2-1; TRBD2 matches 14 bases. With 6 bases clipped from V and 4 bases from J, the junction kept 6 bases outside the gene matches. Germline V lookup: CDR1 SGDLS, CDR2 YYNGEE. CDR3 length: 16 residues. CDR3 sequence reads: CASNGLAGGLYNEQFF. As DNA, the CDR3 is TGTGCCAGCAACGGACTAGCGGGGGGTTTATACAATGAGCAGTTCTTC. The full variable domain, with the rest looked up from reference TRBV9 and TRBJ2-1, is DSGVTQTPKHLITATGQRVTLRCSPRSGDLSVYWYQQSLDQGLQFLIQYYNGEERAKGNILERFSAQQFPDLHSELNLSSLELGDSALYFCASNGLAGGLYNEQFFGPGTRLTVL.

This sequence joins TRBV12-3 or TRBV12-4 and TRBJ2-3; TRBD1 agrees at 12 bases. With V trimmed by 4 bases and J by 2 bases, 1 base remained unmatched. The CDR3 consists of 15 residues. CDR3 sequence (DNA): TGTGCCAGCAGTTGGGACAGGGGGCCCACAGATACGCAGTATTTT. Its translation: CASSWDRGPTDTQYF.

Concerning this clonotype: Likely a read error: the CDR3 ends without its conserved phenylalanine or tryptophan. The chain couples TRBV5-1 to TRBJ2-5; 10 bases fit TRBD2. V was clipped by 6 bases and J by 5 bases; unmatched bases: 4. CDR1 is SGHRS, CDR2 YFSETQ, per germline. The CDR3 is 13 amino acids. The CDR3 here is CASKSGGAETQYS. The CDR3, as DNA: TGCGCCAGCAAAAGCGGGGGGGCTGAGACCCAGTACTCC.

Many counts were recorded for this clonotype. The rearrangement links TRBV6-1 to TRBJ2-1; D ambiguous. Trimming took 6 bases from V and 5 from J, leaving 11 bases between them. Per germline, CDR1 MNHNS and CDR2 SASEGT. CDR3 length: 13 residues. The DNA of the CDR3 is TGTGCCAGCAGCCCAAAACCGAACAATGAGCAGTTCTTC. It is translated as CASSPKPNNEQFF.

This clonotype appeared many times. The chain links TRBV3-1 to TRBJ2-3; 11 bases fit TRBD1. The CDR3 loop spans 14 amino acids. V was pared by 4 bases and J by 4 bases, with 1 base of the junction left unmatched. Germline values: CDR1 LGHDT, CDR2 YNNKEL (reference sequence). The CDR3 loop reads CASSPGQGADTQYF. CDR3 DNA: TGTGCCAGCAGCCCGGGACAGGGGGCAGATACGCAGTATTTT.

This clonotype turned up a few times. This chain links TRBV5-6 with TRBJ2-5; D is perhaps TRBD2 (5 bases). Germline V gene data show CDR1 as SGHDT and CDR2 as YYEEEE. V lost 5 bases and J 1 base, leaving 15 bases between the germline ends. This CDR3 has 15 residues. This CDR3 reads CASSNPRGIQETQYF. For the CDR3, the DNA is TGTGCCAGCAGTAACCCTAGAGGGATCCAAGAGACCCAGTACTTC. Drawing the rest from reference TRBV5-6 and TRBJ2-5, the complete variable domain is DAGVTQSPTHLIKTRGQQVTLRCSPKSGHDTVSWYQQALGQGPQFIFQYYEEEERQRGNFPDRFSGHQFPNYSSELNVNALLLGDSALYLCASSNPRGIQETQYFGPGTRLLVL.

In this sample, this clonotype turned up many times. This chain connects TRBV18 to TRBJ2-5, with 8 nucleotides matching TRBD2. In germline, CDR1 is KGHSH, CDR2 LQKENI. The CDR3 has 15 residues. Trimming took 2 bases from V and 0 from J; bases not matched to a gene: 2. The CDR3 spells CASSPSSGYQETQYF. CDR3 nucleotide sequence: TGTGCCAGCTCACCATCTAGCGGGTACCAAGAGACCCAGTACTTC.